One and the same sample provided the 31 T cell receptor beta chains below, sequenced in a study of identifying expanded T cells in peripheral blood. Produced via immunoSEQ multiplex PCR; TCRdb's table is partial and in-frame only. Found here are 85,000 to 90,000 clones, about 86% of them singletons; the top ten hold roughly 5.9%. Sequencing was carried out using blood. All receptors come from a person between 18 and 70 years old in good health.

The V and J genes are TRBV30 and TRBJ2-1; no firm D call. Trimming took 2 bases from V and 9 from J, leaving 14 bases between them. Germline lookup yields CDR1 GTSNPN and CDR2 SVGIG (reference sequence). The CDR3 is 13 amino acids. CDR3 region: CAWSPPVGGEQFF. DNA for the CDR3: TGTGCCTGGAGTCCGCCGGTAGGCGGTGAGCAGTTCTTC.

This clone has only one observation. The V call is TRBV5-1, the J call TRBJ2-7; D gene uncertain. The CDR3 loop spans 13 amino acids. Germline V gives CDR1 SGHRS, CDR2 YFSETQ. Deletions cut 0 bases from V and 2 bases from J, with 6 bases between. Written as DNA, the CDR3 is TGCGCCAGCAGCTTGGGCGGCCCCTACGAGCAGTACTTC. It yields the protein CASSLGGPYEQYF.

The chain combines TRBV6-5 with TRBJ1-5; D is unclear. Trimming took off 5 bases at V and 2 bases at J, with 10 bases between the two ends. The CDR3 has 14 amino acids. CDR1 and CDR2 from the germline V gene are MNHEY and SVGAGI. This CDR3 reads CASSTSRRNQPQHF. Written as DNA, the CDR3 is TGTGCCAGCAGTACGAGCCGTCGCAATCAGCCCCAGCATTTT.

CDR3: CASSGTYGGEKLFF. CDR3 DNA: TGTGCCAGCAGTGGTACCTACGGCGGTGAAAAACTGTTTTTT. The chain employs TRBV2 and TRBJ1-4, with D unresolved. Trimming took 4 bases from V and 7 from J, leaving 13 bases between them. Germline loops: CDR1 SNHLY, CDR2 FYNNEI. The CDR3 has 14 amino acids. Variable domain in full (rest from reference TRBV2 and TRBJ1-4): EPEVTQTPSHQVTQMGQEVILRCVPISNHLYFYWYRQILGQKVEFLVSFYNNEISEKSEIFDDQFSVERPDGSNFTLKIRSTKLEDSAMYFCASSGTYGGEKLFFGSGTQLSVL.

The CDR3 region is CASSQTTDTQYF. The CDR3 DNA sequence: TGTGCCAGCAGCCAAACCACAGATACGCAGTATTTT. The chain links TRBV5-6 to TRBJ2-3; the D is unclear. Per the germline V gene, CDR1 is SGHDT and CDR2 is YYEEEE. This CDR3 region has 12 residues. V lost 4 bases and J 2 bases, leaving 5 bases between the germline ends. The full variable domain, with the rest looked up from reference TRBV5-6 and TRBJ2-3, is DAGVTQSPTHLIKTRGQQVTLRCSPKSGHDTVSWYQQALGQGPQFIFQYYEEEERQRGNFPDRFSGHQFPNYSSELNVNALLLGDSALYLCASSQTTDTQYFGPGTRLTVL.

This rearrangement joins TRBV28 to TRBJ1-6; 11 bases map to TRBD1. The CDR3 runs 15 residues. CDR1 is MDHEN, CDR2 SYDVKM, per germline. Unmatched junction bases numbered 5, after V lost 6 bases and J lost 7 bases. The CDR3: CASRAGQGGNSPLHF. The CDR3 DNA reads as TGTGCCAGCAGGGCGGGACAGGGGGGGAATTCACCCCTCCACTTT.

Details on this clone: The sample contains more than one DNA sequence encoding this CDR3. The CDR3 protein is CASSLAGSYGYTF. In DNA, the CDR3 is TGCGCCAGCAGCTTGGCGGGATCCTATGGCTACACCTTC. V and J are TRBV5-1 and TRBJ1-2, with D hard to call. The germline CDR1 and CDR2 sequences are SGHRS and YFSETQ. V was clipped by 0 bases and J by 4 bases, with 7 bases between them. This CDR3 spans 13 amino acids.

The CDR3 nucleotides are TGTGCCAGCAGCTTTCCGGGATCGCGGCAAGGCTACACCTTC. This encodes CASSFPGSRQGYTF. V gene TRBV14 combines with J gene TRBJ1-2; D gene uncertain. CDR1 is SGHDN, CDR2 FVKESK, per germline. Trimming took off 5 bases at V and 8 bases at J, with 18 bases between the two ends. This CDR3 is 14 amino acids long.

This clone has only one observation. The chain uses TRBV9 and TRBJ1-1, with 10 nucleotides matching TRBD1. The CDR3 sequence is 15 residues long. From germline, CDR1 is SGDLS and CDR2 YYNGEE. After removal of 4 bases from V and 4 bases from J, the junction contained 7 bases not matched to a gene. The CDR3 bases are TGTGCCAGCAGCCCTCCGGGACAGGGGTTCACTGAAGCTTTCTTT. Encoded protein: CASSPPGQGFTEAFF.

As for this clone: Sequence at one end of the junction differs from germline and may be a read error. The gene calls are TRBV29-1 and TRBJ2-7, with TRBD1 as a possible D gene (6 bases). The CDR3 is made up of 13 amino acids. Germline V gene sequence: CDR1 SQVTM, CDR2 ANQGSEA. The CDR3 bases are TGCAGCGCTGAAGGGGGATCTCACTACGAGCAGTACTTC. This gives the protein CSAEGGSHYEQYF.

The chain links TRBV27 to TRBJ2-7; tentatively, D is TRBD2 (5 bases). The CDR3 is 15 amino acids. Germline V gives CDR1 MNHEY, CDR2 SMNVEV (reference sequence). Trimming left V 7 bases short and J 3 bases short, with 19 bases between. The CDR3 DNA is TGTGCCAGCACCCCCACGACCGGGAACCTCTACGAGCAGTACTTC. Its protein product is CASTPTTGNLYEQYF.

The chain has TRBV27 and TRBJ2-7, with D hard to call. This CDR3 comprises 12 residues. Germline CDR1 MNHEY, CDR2 SMNVEV (reference sequence). V lost 2 bases and J lost 5, with 7 bases in between. The CDR3 DNA is TGTGCCAGCAGTTTACTAGGGAACGAGCAGTACTTC. Amino acids: CASSLLGNEQYF.

This clone has only a few counts. The chain has TRBV19 and TRBJ1-5, with D uncertain. In germline, CDR1 is LNHDA, CDR2 SQIVND (reference sequence). CDR3 length equals 13 residues. V was shortened by 3 bases and J by 1 base, with 4 bases between the two germline ends. DNA for the CDR3: TGTGCCAGTAGTATTGAGAGCAATCAGCCCCAGCATTTT. It translates to CASSIESNQPQHF.

The sample holds a few counts of this clone. The chain joins TRBV7-3 to TRBJ2-3, with D uncertain. Germline lookup yields CDR1 SGHTA and CDR2 FQGTGA. There are 14 residues in the CDR3. The V end was cut by 2 bases, the J end by 6 bases, with 12 bases between. CDR3 nucleotide sequence: TGTGCCAGCAGCTTATCCCCAGAAGGGGATACGCAGTATTTT. Translation gives CASSLSPEGDTQYF.

In nucleotides, the CDR3 is TGTGCCAGCAGGCGACACAAACTAAACACCGGGGAGCTGTTTTTT. As protein: CASRRHKLNTGELFF. This rearrangement joins TRBV27 to TRBJ2-2, with D unclear. Deletions cut 6 bases from V and 2 bases from J, with 13 bases between. The length of the CDR3 is 15 residues. Per the germline V gene, CDR1 is MNHEY and CDR2 is SMNVEV (reference sequence).

The rearrangement joins TRBV28 to TRBJ2-7; TRBD1 matches at 10 bases. CDR3 length: 14 amino acids. J gave up 6 bases and V 5 bases, and 7 bases lay outside the gene matches. The germline V gene encodes CDR1 MDHEN and CDR2 SYDVKM. The CDR3 region is CASSPSGTGVEQYF. In DNA form, the CDR3 reads TGTGCCAGCAGTCCTTCCGGGACAGGGGTCGAGCAGTACTTC. Using reference TRBV28 and TRBJ2-7 for the parts outside the CDR3, the full variable domain is DVKVTQSSRYLVKRTGEKVFLECVQDMDHENMFWYRQDPGLGLRLIYFSYDVKMKEKGDIPEGYSVSREKKERFSLILESASTNQTSMYLCASSPSGTGVEQYFGPGTRLTVT.

This chain joins TRBV6-1 and TRBJ2-1; D is undetermined. The CDR3 runs to 14 residues. Germline loops: CDR1 MNHNS, CDR2 SASEGT. The ends were cut back, 7 bases at V and 8 bases at J, with 18 bases in the middle. CDR3 DNA sequence: TGTGCCAGCACCCCCCCGGGTTCCGTTCATGAGCAGTTCTTC. Translating gives CASTPPGSVHEQFF.

The chain carries TRBV19 and TRBJ1-1; tentative D call: TRBD1 (5 bases). This CDR3 spans 12 amino acids. Germline V gene data show CDR1 as LNHDA and CDR2 as SQIVND (reference sequence). V lost 3 bases and J lost 3, with 5 bases in between. DNA of the CDR3: TGTGCCAGTAGTATGGGGGACACTGAAGCTTTCTTT. Translation: CASSMGDTEAFF.

The chain links TRBV18 to TRBJ2-2; D not resolved. Germline V lookup: CDR1 KGHSH, CDR2 LQKENI. The V and J ends lost 4 bases and 1 base respectively, with 7 bases between them. The CDR3 contains 14 residues. CDR3 sequence: CASSLSRNTGELFF. The CDR3 DNA follows: TGTGCCAGCTCACTATCTAGGAACACCGGGGAGCTGTTTTTT.

This sequence joins TRBV7-8 and TRBJ2-7, with 12 bases lining up with TRBD1. Unmatched junction bases numbered 5, after V lost 5 bases and J lost 6 bases. Germline-derived CDR1 and CDR2 are SGHVS and FQNEAQ. The CDR3 runs 14 residues. In nucleotides, the CDR3 is TGTGCCAGCAGCGTCGGGACAGGGGGCGGCGAGCAGTACTTC. Residues: CASSVGTGGGEQYF.

In DNA, the CDR3 is TGCGCCAGCAGCCGAACAGGGGGCCGGACTGAAGCTTTCTTT. Its translation: CASSRTGGRTEAFF. This sequence joins TRBV4-1 and TRBJ1-1, with TRBD1 matching over 9 bases. There are 14 residues in the CDR3. The V gene's germline CDR1 is MGHRA and CDR2 YSYEKL. Germline trimming cut 4 bases from V and 5 bases from J; bases unmatched to any gene: 5.

This clone has only one observation. V usage is TRBV14 and J usage is TRBJ2-3, with D possibly matching TRBD2 (5 bases). Germline CDR1 and CDR2: SGHDN and FVKESK. This CDR3 comprises 17 residues. Between the trimmed V and J ends, which lost 0 bases and 0 bases, there was a span of 13 bases. This chain's CDR3 is CASSQDWLAVSTDTQYF. CDR3 bases: TGTGCCAGCAGCCAAGATTGGCTAGCCGTCAGCACAGATACGCAGTATTTT.

This clone was counted a few times. The chain uses TRBV5-4 and TRBJ2-3; D is unresolved. V lost 4 bases to trimming and J lost 1 base, with 7 bases between them. The CDR3 loop spans 13 amino acids. Germline-derived CDR1 and CDR2 are SGHNT and YYREEE (reference sequence). The CDR3: CASSRGGTDTQYF. CDR3 bases: TGTGCCAGCAGCCGTGGGGGCACAGATACGCAGTATTTT.

The chain recombines TRBV7-9 with TRBJ1-2, with a possible D match to TRBD1 (6 bases). The CDR3 covers 13 residues. V gave up 5 bases and J gave up 2 bases, with 9 bases separating them. CDR1 SEHNR and CDR2 FQNEAQ come from the germline V gene (reference sequence). The CDR3: CASSIQGNYGYTF. CDR3 sequence (DNA): TGTGCCAGCAGCATCCAGGGGAACTATGGCTACACCTTC.

This chain connects TRBV7-9 to TRBJ2-2, with 9 nucleotides matching TRBD1. CDR1 is SEHNR, CDR2 FQNEAQ, per germline (reference sequence). The CDR3 has 14 residues. With 3 bases clipped from V and 7 bases from J, the junction kept 3 bases outside the gene matches. The CDR3 reads CASSFGTGIGELFF. The DNA of the CDR3 is TGTGCCAGCAGCTTCGGGACAGGGATCGGGGAGCTGTTTTTT.

The gene calls are TRBV5-5 and TRBJ2-7; the D is unclear. The CDR3 is 14 amino acids. The V gene lost 0 bases and the J gene lost 6 bases, with 13 bases spanning the gap. Germline V gene sequence: CDR1 SGHKS, CDR2 YYEKEE (reference sequence). The DNA of the CDR3 is TGTGCCAGCAGCTTGGGACACGCCGTACGCGAGCAGTACTTC. This gives the protein CASSLGHAVREQYF.

The chain links TRBV10-1 to TRBJ2-7; 8 nucleotides agree with TRBD1. Germline loops: CDR1 WNHNN, CDR2 SYGVQD (reference sequence). With 4 bases clipped from V and 0 bases from J, the junction kept 2 bases outside the gene matches. This CDR3 has 14 residues. Written as DNA, the CDR3 is TGCGCCAGCAGTGCGGGACAGGACTCCTACGAGCAGTACTTC. It specifies CASSAGQDSYEQYF.

CDR3 in amino acids: CASSLQARDTQYF. Written as DNA, the CDR3 is TGTGCCAGCAGCTTACAGGCTAGAGATACGCAGTATTTT. This chain uses TRBV13 with TRBJ2-3, with D uncertain. This CDR3 contains 13 residues. Germline CDR1 is PRHDT and CDR2 is FYEKMQ (reference sequence). V shed 2 bases and J shed 5 bases, with 8 bases lying between them.

The chain uses TRBV7-3 and TRBJ2-7; 8 positions agree with TRBD1. CDR3 length equals 16 residues. The V and J ends lost 5 bases and 3 bases, in that order; junction bases with no gene match: 12. CDR1 and CDR2 (germline): SGHTA, FQGTGA. This CDR3 is CASSTETGEEIYEQYF. Written as DNA, the CDR3 is TGTGCCAGCAGCACCGAGACAGGGGAGGAAATCTACGAGCAGTACTTC.

The J gene is TRBJ2-3, the V gene TRBV5-1, with D hard to call. The CDR3 covers 16 residues. Germline CDR1 reads SGHRS; CDR2 reads YFSETQ. Trimming took 0 bases from V and 3 from J, leaving 14 bases between them. The CDR3 DNA sequence: TGCGCCAGCAGCTTGGTCAGGCCGGTATGGACAGATACGCAGTATTTT. Translation gives CASSLVRPVWTDTQYF.

This chain's CDR3 is CASSPYNNRGGGYTF. The CDR3 coding sequence is TGTGCCAGCAGTCCATATAATAACAGGGGAGGGGGCTACACCTTC. J is TRBJ1-2 and V is TRBV2, with 7 bases fitting TRBD1. Trimming at V came to 5 bases and at J to 8 bases, leaving 14 bases not matched to a gene. Germline V gene sequence: CDR1 SNHLY, CDR2 FYNNEI. CDR3 length: 15 amino acids.